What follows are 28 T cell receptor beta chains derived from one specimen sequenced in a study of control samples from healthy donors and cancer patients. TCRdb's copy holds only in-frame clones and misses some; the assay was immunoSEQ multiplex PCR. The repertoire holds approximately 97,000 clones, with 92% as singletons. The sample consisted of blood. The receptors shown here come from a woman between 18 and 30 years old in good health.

The CDR3 DNA is TGTGCCGCAGGGGGGACCCGGGGCTACACCTTC. Protein: CAAGGTRGYTF. This rearrangement joins TRBV30 to TRBJ1-2; 7 bases are shared with TRBD1. The CDR3 covers 11 residues. Trimming removed 8 bases from V and 8 bases from J; junction bases left unmatched: 8. In germline, CDR1 is GTSNPN, CDR2 SVGIG (reference sequence).

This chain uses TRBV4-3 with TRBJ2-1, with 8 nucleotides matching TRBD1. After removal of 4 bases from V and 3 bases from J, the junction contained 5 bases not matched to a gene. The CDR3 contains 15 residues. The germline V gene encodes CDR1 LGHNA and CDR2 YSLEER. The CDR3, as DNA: TGCGCCAGCAGCCTAAGGACAGGGATCTACAATGAGCAGTTCTTC. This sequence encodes CASSLRTGIYNEQFF.

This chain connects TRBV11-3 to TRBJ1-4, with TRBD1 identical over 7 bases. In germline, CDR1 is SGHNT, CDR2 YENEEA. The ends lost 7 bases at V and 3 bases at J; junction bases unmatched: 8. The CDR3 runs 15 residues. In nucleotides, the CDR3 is TGTGCCAGCAACGACAGAGGGGGCCCTAATGAAAAACTGTTTTTT. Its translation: CASNDRGGPNEKLFF. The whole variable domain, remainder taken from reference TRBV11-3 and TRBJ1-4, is EAGVVQSPRYKIIEKKQPVAFWCNPISGHNTLYWYLQNLGQGPELLIRYENEEAVDDSQLPKDRFSAERLKGVDSTLKIQPAELGDSAVYLCASNDRGGPNEKLFFGSGTQLSVL.

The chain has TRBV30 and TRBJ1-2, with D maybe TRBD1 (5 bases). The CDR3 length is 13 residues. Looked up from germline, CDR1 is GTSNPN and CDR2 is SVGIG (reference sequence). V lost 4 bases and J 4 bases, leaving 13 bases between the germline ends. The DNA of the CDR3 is TGTGCCTGGACAGGGCTTGGGGTCTATGGCTACACCTTC. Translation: CAWTGLGVYGYTF.

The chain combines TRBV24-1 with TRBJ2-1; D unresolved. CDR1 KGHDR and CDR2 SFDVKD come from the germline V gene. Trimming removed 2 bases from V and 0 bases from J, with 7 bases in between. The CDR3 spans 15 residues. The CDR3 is CATSDSWGSYNEQFF. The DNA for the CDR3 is TGTGCCACCAGTGATTCTTGGGGCTCCTACAATGAGCAGTTCTTC.

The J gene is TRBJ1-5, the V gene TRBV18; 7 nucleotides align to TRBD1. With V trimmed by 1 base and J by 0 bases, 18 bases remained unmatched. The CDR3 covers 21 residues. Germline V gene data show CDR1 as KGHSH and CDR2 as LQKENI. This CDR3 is CASSPLAPDRKTIYSNQPQHF. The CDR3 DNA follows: TGTGCCAGCTCACCACTTGCCCCGGACAGGAAGACTATCTATAGCAATCAGCCCCAGCATTTT.

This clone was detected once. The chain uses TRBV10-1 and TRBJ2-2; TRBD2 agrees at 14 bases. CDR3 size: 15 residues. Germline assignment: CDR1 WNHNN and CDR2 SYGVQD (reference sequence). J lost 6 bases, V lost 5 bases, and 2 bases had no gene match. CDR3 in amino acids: CASSTGLAGAGELFF. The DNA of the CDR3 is TGCGCCAGCAGTACGGGACTAGCGGGAGCCGGGGAGCTGTTTTTT.

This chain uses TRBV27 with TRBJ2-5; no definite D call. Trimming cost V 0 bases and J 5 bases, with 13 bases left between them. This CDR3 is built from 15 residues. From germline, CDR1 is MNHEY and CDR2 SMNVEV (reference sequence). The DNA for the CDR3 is TGTGCCAGCAGTTTATCGTTGTCCCGCGGCGAGACCCAGTACTTC. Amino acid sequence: CASSLSLSRGETQYF.

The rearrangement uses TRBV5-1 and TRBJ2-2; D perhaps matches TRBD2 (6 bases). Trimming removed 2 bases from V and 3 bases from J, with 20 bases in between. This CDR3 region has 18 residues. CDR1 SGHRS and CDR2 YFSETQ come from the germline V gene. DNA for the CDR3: TGCGCCAGCAGCTTCTCTTACGGGACTCTAACTCACACCGGGGAGCTGTTTTTT. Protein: CASSFSYGTLTHTGELFF.

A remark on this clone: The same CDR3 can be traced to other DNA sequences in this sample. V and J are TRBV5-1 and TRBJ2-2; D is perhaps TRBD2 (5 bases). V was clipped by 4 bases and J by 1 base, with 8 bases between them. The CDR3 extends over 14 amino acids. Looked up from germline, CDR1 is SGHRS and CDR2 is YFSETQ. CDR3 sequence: CASSVRGNTGELFF. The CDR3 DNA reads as TGCGCCAGCAGCGTACGGGGGAACACCGGGGAGCTGTTTTTT.

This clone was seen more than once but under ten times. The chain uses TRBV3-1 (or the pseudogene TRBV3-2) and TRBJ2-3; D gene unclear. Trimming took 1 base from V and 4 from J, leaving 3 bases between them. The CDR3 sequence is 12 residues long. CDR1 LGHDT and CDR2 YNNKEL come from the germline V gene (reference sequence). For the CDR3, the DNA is TGTGCCAGCAGCCAAGGCCCAGATACGCAGTATTTT. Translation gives CASSQGPDTQYF.

CDR3 region: CASSLSGFGDSPLHF. CDR3 DNA: TGTGCCAGCAGTTTATCCGGGTTTGGGGATTCACCCCTCCACTTT. The gene calls are TRBV27 and TRBJ1-6; D uncertain. V was shortened by 0 bases and J by 8 bases, with 11 bases between the two germline ends. The CDR3 totals 15 residues. Per the germline V gene, CDR1 is MNHEY and CDR2 is SMNVEV (reference sequence).

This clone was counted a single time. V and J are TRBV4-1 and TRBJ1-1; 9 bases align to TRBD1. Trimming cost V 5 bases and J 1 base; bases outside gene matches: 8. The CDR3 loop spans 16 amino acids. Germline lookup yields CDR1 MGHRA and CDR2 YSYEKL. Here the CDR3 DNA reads TGCGCCAGCAGCTTACCCCTGGGACAGGGGAACACTGAAGCTTTCTTT. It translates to CASSLPLGQGNTEAFF.

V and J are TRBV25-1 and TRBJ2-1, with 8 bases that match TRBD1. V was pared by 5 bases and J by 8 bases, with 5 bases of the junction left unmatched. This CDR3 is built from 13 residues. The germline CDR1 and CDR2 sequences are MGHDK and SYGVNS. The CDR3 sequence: CASSKNRGDEQFF. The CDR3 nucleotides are TGTGCCAGCAGTAAAAACAGGGGGGATGAGCAGTTCTTC.

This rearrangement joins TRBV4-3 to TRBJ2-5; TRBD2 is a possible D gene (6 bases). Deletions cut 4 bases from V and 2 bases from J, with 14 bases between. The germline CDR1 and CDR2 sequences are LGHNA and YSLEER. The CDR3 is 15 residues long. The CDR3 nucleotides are TGCGCCAGCAGCCTGCGGGGCCTGGAGCAAGAGACCCAGTACTTC. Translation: CASSLRGLEQETQYF.

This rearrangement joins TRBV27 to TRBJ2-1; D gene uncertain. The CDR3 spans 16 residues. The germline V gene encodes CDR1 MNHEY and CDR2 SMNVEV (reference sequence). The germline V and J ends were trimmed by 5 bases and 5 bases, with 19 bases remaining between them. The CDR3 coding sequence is TGTGCCAGCAGTCCGACGTTCTTCGGCTCGAACAATGAGCAGTTCTTC. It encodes CASSPTFFGSNNEQFF.

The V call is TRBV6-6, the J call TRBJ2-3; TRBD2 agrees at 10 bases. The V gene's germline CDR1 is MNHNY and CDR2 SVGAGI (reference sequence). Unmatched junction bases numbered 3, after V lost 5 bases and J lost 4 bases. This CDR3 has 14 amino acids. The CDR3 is CASSRTSGSDTQYF. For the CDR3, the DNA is TGTGCCAGCAGTCGGACTAGCGGCTCAGATACGCAGTATTTT.

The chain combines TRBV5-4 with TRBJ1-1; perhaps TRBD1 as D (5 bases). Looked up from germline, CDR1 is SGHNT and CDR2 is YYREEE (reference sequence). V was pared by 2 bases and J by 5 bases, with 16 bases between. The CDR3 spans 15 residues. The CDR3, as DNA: TGTGCCAGCAGCTTTGAAGCAGGGCCTAGGACTGAAGCTTTCTTT. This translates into CASSFEAGPRTEAFF.

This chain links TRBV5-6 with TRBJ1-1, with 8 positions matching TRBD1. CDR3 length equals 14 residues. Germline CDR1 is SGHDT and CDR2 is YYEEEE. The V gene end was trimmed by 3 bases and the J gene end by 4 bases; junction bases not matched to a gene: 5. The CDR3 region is CASSSTGGTTEAFF. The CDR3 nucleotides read TGTGCCAGCAGCTCTACAGGGGGAACCACTGAAGCTTTCTTT. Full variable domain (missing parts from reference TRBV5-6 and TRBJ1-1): DAGVTQSPTHLIKTRGQQVTLRCSPKSGHDTVSWYQQALGQGPQFIFQYYEEEERQRGNFPDRFSGHQFPNYSSELNVNALLLGDSALYLCASSSTGGTTEAFFGQGTRLTVV.

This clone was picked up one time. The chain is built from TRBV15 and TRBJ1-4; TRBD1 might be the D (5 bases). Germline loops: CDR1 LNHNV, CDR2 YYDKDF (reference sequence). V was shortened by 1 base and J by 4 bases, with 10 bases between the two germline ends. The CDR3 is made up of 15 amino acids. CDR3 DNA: TGTGCCACCAGCAGAGTTGCAGGGCTTAATGAAAAACTGTTTTTT. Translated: CATSRVAGLNEKLFF.

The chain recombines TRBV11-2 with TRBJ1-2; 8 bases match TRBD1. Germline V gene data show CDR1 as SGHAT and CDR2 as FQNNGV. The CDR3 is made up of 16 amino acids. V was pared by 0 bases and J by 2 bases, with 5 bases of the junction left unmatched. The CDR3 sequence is CASSLEGQGKNYGYTF. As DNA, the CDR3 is TGTGCCAGCAGCTTAGAAGGACAGGGAAAAAACTATGGCTACACCTTC.

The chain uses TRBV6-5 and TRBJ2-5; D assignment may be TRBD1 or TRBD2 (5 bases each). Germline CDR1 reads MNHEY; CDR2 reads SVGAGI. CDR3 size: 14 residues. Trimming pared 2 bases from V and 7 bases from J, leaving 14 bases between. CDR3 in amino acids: CASSYPGTLGTQYF. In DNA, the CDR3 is TGTGCCAGCAGTTACCCCGGGACCCTCGGGACCCAGTACTTC.

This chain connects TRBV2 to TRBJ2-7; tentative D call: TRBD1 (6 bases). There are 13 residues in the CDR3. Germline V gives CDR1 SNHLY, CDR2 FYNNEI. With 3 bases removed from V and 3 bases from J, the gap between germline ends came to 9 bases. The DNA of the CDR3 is TGTGCCAGCAGTGACAGGGGATACTACGAGCAGTACTTC. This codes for CASSDRGYYEQYF.

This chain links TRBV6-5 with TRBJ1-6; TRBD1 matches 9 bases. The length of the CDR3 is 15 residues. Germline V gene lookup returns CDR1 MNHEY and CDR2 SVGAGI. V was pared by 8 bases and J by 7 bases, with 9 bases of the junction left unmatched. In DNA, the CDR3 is TGTGCCAGCCAGGACAGGGGCAGGAGGAATTCACCCCTCCACTTT. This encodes CASQDRGRRNSPLHF.

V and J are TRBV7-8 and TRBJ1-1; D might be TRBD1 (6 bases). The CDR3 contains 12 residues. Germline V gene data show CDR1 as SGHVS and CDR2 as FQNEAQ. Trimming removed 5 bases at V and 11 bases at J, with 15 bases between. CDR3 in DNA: TGTGCCAGCAGCCTTATAACAGGGAGGGCTTTCTTT. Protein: CASSLITGRAFF.

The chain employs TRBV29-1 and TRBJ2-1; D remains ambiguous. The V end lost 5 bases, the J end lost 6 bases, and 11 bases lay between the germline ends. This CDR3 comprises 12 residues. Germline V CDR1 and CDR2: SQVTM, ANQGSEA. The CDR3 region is CSVQSYPNEQFF. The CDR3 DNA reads TGCAGCGTTCAGTCTTACCCCAATGAGCAGTTCTTC.

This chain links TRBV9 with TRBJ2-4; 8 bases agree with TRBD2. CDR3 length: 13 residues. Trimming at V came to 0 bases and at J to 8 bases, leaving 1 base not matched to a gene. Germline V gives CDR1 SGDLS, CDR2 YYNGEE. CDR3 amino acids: CASSVAGGDIQYF. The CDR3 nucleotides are TGTGCCAGCAGCGTAGCGGGGGGGGACATTCAGTACTTC.

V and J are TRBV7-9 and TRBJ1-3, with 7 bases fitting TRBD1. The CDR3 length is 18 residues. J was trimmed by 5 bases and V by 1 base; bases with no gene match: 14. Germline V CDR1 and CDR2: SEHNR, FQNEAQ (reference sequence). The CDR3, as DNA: TGTGCCAGCAGCTTAGGGTTAGGGGACAGCCGGCCCAGAAACACCATATATTTT. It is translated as CASSLGLGDSRPRNTIYF.